This T cell receptor (beta chain) comes out of a study of CD8+ T cells in alopecia areata. Study in general: In an open-label trial, patients got 5 to 10 mg tofacitinib twice daily.

This clone was detected only once. Its antigen remains unknown. The CDR3 extends over 11 amino acids. CDR1 SGHTA and CDR2 FQGNSA come from the germline V gene. V gave up 5 bases and J gave up 6 bases, with 8 bases separating them. Study findings and constraints: An increase in clonality over normal scalp was evident in lesional scalp, especially alopecia totalis/universalis.

cDNA prepared by RNA extraction and subsequent reverse transcription served as the template for sequencing. Libraries were prepared by immunoSEQ multiplex PCR; TCRdb keeps only in-frame clonotypes and omits some of them. The sample shows more than 200,000 clones, 66% of them seen only once. As to treatment: oral pan-JAK inhibitor, 5-10 mg twice daily. Both peripheral blood and punch biopsies of lesional scalp skin were obtained from patients who had alopecia areata. The source was CD4+ T cells sorted from blood, collected at roughly week 45, from a patient treated with tofacitinib. This chain links TRBV7-2 with TRBJ2-7; no reliable D call. The sequence came from a human donor with alopecia areata. CDR3 nucleotide sequence: TGTGCCAGCAGCGAGAGGACCGAGCAGTACTTC. Translating gives CASSERTEQYF.